This entry features one TCR beta chain sequence. This clonotype showed up many times. Its antigen is not yet known. One base away there is no much larger clone; base qualities are not given. This entry comes from a study of T cells in Graves' hyperthyroidism and ophthalmopathy (dated by TCRdb to between 2018 and 2021). A note on the overall study: Peripheral blood was sampled at the time of initial diagnosis, prior to any treatment. To identify TCR V-J signatures that set the groups apart, the researchers used a discovery cohort of about a hundred patients, made up of under 45 with Graves' ophthalmopathy and 57 with stable Graves' hyperthyroidism. Prospective prediction of ophthalmopathy was tested in an independent validation cohort of approximately 19 hyperthyroidism patients and 15 to 17 patients who later progressed to ophthalmopathy. For training and testing, the 100 or so patients in the discovery cohort were randomly divided in a 7:3 ratio. Thyroid tissue and blood T-cell repertoires from about six Graves' hyperthyroidism patients were also compared in the study. Once sampling was done, hyperthyroidism patients were given methimazole at a starting dose of 30 mg daily, whereas ophthalmopathy patients were given high-dose intravenous methylprednisolone. The paper describes TCR Vbeta CDR3 sequencing of about 140 peripheral blood samples, made up of around 41 ophthalmopathy patients, 70 to 75 hyperthyroidism patients and roughly 17 progressor patients.

Including the terminal cysteine and phenylalanine, the CDR3 comprises 16 residues. Only the CDR3 part of the read is kept: 48 bases, read in frame from the first base. The germline V gene yields SNHLY for CDR1 and FYNNEI for CDR2. The germline ends are 13 bases apart after V is trimmed by 2 bases and J by 0 bases. The paper's findings and limits, for the study overall: In cross-validation, a model built on a 13 V-J signature told ophthalmopathy apart from stable hyperthyroidism with 87.88% sensitivity and about 81% specificity, and in testing the same model reached 80%/75%. Blood samples also contained most of the expanded thyroid clonotypes (frequency above 0.001), which suggests that blood repertoires may reflect thyroid immune responses. During validation, the model predicted progression to ophthalmopathy a median of about 6.5 months ahead of onset, with 60% to 71% sensitivity and 72% to 80% specificity. No statistical method was used to fix the sample size in advance, and group allocation was not hidden from the investigators.

TCR beta CDR3 regions were amplified from RNA transcripts. The TCR CDR3 was subjected to a first round of RT-PCR using the HTBI primer set and the Qiagen OneStep RT-PCR kit. Libraries were constructed in a second round of multiplex PCR, after which size selection and purification were carried out. Sequencing of the libraries was done on an Illumina HiSeq2000 using paired-end 100 bp reads. The source study handled its data this way. SOAPnuke was used to process the raw data, throwing out any read that contained adapters or uncalled bases, had a mean Phred below 15, or lacked an exact constant-primer or identifier match. High-quality paired reads were merged using COPE v1.2.5, and each unique nucleotide sequence was defined as a clonotype. Clonotypes were aligned to IMGT TRBV, TRBD and TRBJ reference segments using MiTCR v1.1. Analysis was restricted to V-J combinations with a frequency above 0.0001, which covered about 99% of repertoires. The TCS score was defined as F50 (clonal expansion) divided by E x V (chaos), with BLOSUM62-based TCRdist calculated between CDR3 peptides within each V-J. Welch's t-statistics and random forest reduced just over 500 V-J features to 13, which were used in a naive Bayes classifier (R e1071). TCRdb reprocessing: public reads trimmed at Q25 with fastp, clones called with MiXCR, in-frame beta chains kept. Records with the same CDR3 protein are collapsed into one entry carrying the most frequent genes and DNA. TCRdb's processing, not the study's, gives the V and J calls here. Here the sample has more than 650,000 distinct CDR3 sequences; around 13% occur a single time. About 9.4% of the sample belongs to the ten largest clones.

Graves' hyperthyroidism was defined as stable when no progression to ophthalmopathy occurred over 18 months of follow-up. The hyperthyroidism patients were between 18 and 65 years old and newly diagnosed, with a disease duration of less than 2 months. Patients with uncontrolled infections, other autoimmune diseases, pregnancy or lactation were excluded. Diagnoses were established on the basis of clinical symptoms, serum thyroxine and TRAb, thyroid ultrasound, and orbital computed tomography. Ficoll-Paque density gradient centrifugation was used to isolate PBMCs from about 10 ml of fresh peripheral blood. Total RNA was extracted with Trizol reagent, and quality was checked on an Agilent 2100 Bioanalyzer.

The TCR was taken from a woman younger than 35 with Graves' hyperthyroidism. The chain was built from TRBV2 and TRBJ2-5; 6 matching bases give a weak D call of TRBD2. The sequenced material came from blood. The CDR3 region has the sequence CASSETSLVYQETQYF. In nucleotides, the sequence is TGTGCCAGCAGTGAAACTAGCTTGGTCTACCAAGAGACCCAGTACTTC.